One and the same sample provided the 4 T cell receptor beta chains below, sequenced in a study of siplizumab effects on memory and regulatory T cells. Sequencing used immunoSEQ multiplex PCR; TCRdb keeps in-frame clones, though not all of them. Of around 86,000 clones listed, 94% were seen once; the top ten hold around 0.3%. Material: non-Treg CD4+ T cells sorted from blood. All receptors come from a human donor in good health.

This clone showed up just once. The CDR3 here is CAWSRGPGTDTQYF. The CDR3 coding sequence is TGTGCCTGGTCTAGGGGGCCGGGCACAGATACGCAGTATTTT. The genes are TRBV30 and TRBJ2-3; the match to TRBD1 covers 7 bases. Germline CDR1 reads GTSNPN; CDR2 reads SVGIG (reference sequence). This CDR3 has 14 amino acids. Trimming removed 5 bases from V and 1 base from J; junction bases left unmatched: 6. Drawing the rest from reference TRBV30 and TRBJ2-3, the complete variable domain is SQTIHQWPATLVQPVGSPLSLECTVEGTSNPNLYWYRQAAGRGLQLLFYSVGIGQISSEVPQNLSASRPQDRQFILSSKKLLLSDSGFYLCAWSRGPGTDTQYFGPGTRLTVL.

The chain employs TRBV6-6 and TRBJ1-5; tentative D call: TRBD1 (5 bases). The V gene lost 5 bases and the J gene lost 4 bases, with 9 bases spanning the gap. Germline V lookup: CDR1 MNHNY, CDR2 SVGAGI (reference sequence). CDR3 length: 13 amino acids. The CDR3 reads CASSPRENQPQHF. Here the CDR3 DNA reads TGTGCCAGCAGTCCCAGGGAGAATCAGCCCCAGCATTTT.

V is TRBV4-1 and J is TRBJ2-5; 10 positions match TRBD2. Unmatched junction bases numbered 4, after V lost 2 bases and J lost 1 base. The length of the CDR3 is 16 residues. Germline CDR1 is MGHRA and CDR2 is YSYEKL. The CDR3 is CASSQRLAGAQETQYF. In DNA form, the CDR3 reads TGCGCCAGCAGCCAAAGGCTAGCGGGGGCCCAAGAGACCCAGTACTTC.

This rearrangement joins TRBV15 to TRBJ2-5, with D perhaps being TRBD1 or TRBD2 (6 bases each). The CDR3 loop spans 15 amino acids. Trimming left V 2 bases short and J 7 bases short, with 17 bases between. In germline, CDR1 is LNHNV, CDR2 YYDKDF (reference sequence). This CDR3 is CATSRKSPEGGTQYF. DNA of the CDR3: TGTGCCACCAGCAGAAAGTCTCCGGAGGGGGGGACCCAGTACTTC.